The clone carrying this T cell receptor beta chain was seen a single time. Trimming took off 0 bases at V and 0 bases at J, with 10 bases between the two ends. CDR1 SGHRS and CDR2 YFSETQ come from the germline V gene. The CDR3 is made up of 15 amino acids. These data come from a study of blood T cell repertoires in COVID-19. Overall study: Researchers got acute and convalescent COVID-19 samples from the United States, Italy and Spain. The cDNA or gDNA used as material had been derived from T cells, B-cell-depleted T cells, or PBMCs.

Original handling: Reference gene primer amplification yielded estimated nucleated cell counts. Sequencing used immunoSEQ multiplex PCR; TCRdb keeps in-frame clones, though not all of them. That table is the source of V, J and clone size, and D and trimming were worked out from the DNA. The top ten hold 14% of the sample, which has roughly 150,000 clones, approximately 84% seen once. The rearrangement uses TRBV5-1 and TRBJ2-7; D call uncertain. Material: peripheral blood. The origin of this receptor is a woman aged 80 or over with acute or convalescent COVID-19. Here the CDR3 reads CASSLGQISSYEQYF. CDR3 in DNA: TGCGCCAGCAGCTTGGGCCAGATCAGCTCCTACGAGCAGTACTTC.